This paragraph reports one T cell receptor beta chain. Its antigen is not known. Trimming removed 0 bases at V and 5 bases at J, with 3 bases between. Germline CDR1 and CDR2: SGHRS and YFSETQ. CDR3 length equals 11 residues. Sequenced by immunoSEQ multiplex PCR; TCRdb stores in-frame clones only, minus some. The top ten clones hold 15% to 20% of a sample with around 94,000 clones, nearly 90% of them seen once. The source of the sample is a study of T cell responses to AZD1222 COVID-19 vaccine. General study results and limits: It was only six AZD1222 recipients who were seropositive at baseline. Spike-specific TCR repertoires showed rising breadth and depth after two AZD1222 doses. Most donors were white British and more were female, and clonal diversity was possibly underestimated.

The sequencing here drew on peripheral blood, taken on day 0 of AZD1222 vaccination. This chain links TRBV5-1 with TRBJ2-7; D is uncertain. This TCR came from an adult in good health. The CDR3 is CASSLENEQYF. The CDR3 DNA follows: TGCGCCAGCAGCTTGGAGAACGAGCAGTACTTC.